These 32 T cell receptor beta chains were all obtained from the same sample, sequenced in a study of cytotoxic CD8 clonotypes in ibrutinib-treated CLL. Some clones are missing from TCRdb's copy, which holds only in-frame ones; the method was immunoSEQ multiplex PCR. The sample contains just over 35,000 clones, about 70% of which appear only once. The sample in question was PBMCs, obtained at disease progression, from a patient treated with ibrutinib. These receptors originate from a human donor with chronic lymphocytic leukemia.

This clone has a handful of counts. V usage is TRBV18 and J usage is TRBJ2-7; D gene ambiguous. The V gene lost 2 bases and the J gene lost 6 bases, with 8 bases spanning the gap. The CDR3 is made up of 12 amino acids. Germline lookup yields CDR1 KGHSH and CDR2 LQKENI. The CDR3 DNA reads as TGTGCCAGCTCACCAGGATTTCCCGAGCAGTACTTC. This gives the protein CASSPGFPEQYF. The variable domain in full, completed from reference TRBV18 and TRBJ2-7, reads NAGVMQNPRHLVRRRGQEARLRCSPMKGHSHVYWYRQLPEEGLKFMVYLQKENIIDESGMPKERFSAEFPKEGPSILRIQQVVRGDSAAYFCASSPGFPEQYFGPGTRLTVT.

V gene TRBV2 combines with J gene TRBJ1-4, with D maybe TRBD1 (6 bases). Germline V gene sequence: CDR1 SNHLY, CDR2 FYNNEI. This CDR3 contains 12 residues. Trimming pared 6 bases from V and 12 bases from J, leaving 14 bases between. The CDR3 is CASRGAGGELFF. The CDR3 region has the DNA TGTGCCAGCAGGGGGGCGGGCGGCGAACTGTTTTTT.

The V and J genes are TRBV7-2 and TRBJ1-2; tentative D call: TRBD1 (6 bases). V shed 5 bases and J shed 4 bases, with 8 bases lying between them. Germline values: CDR1 SGHTA, CDR2 FQGNSA. The CDR3 extends over 12 amino acids. The CDR3 here is CASSRGGYGYTF. The DNA for the CDR3 is TGTGCCAGCAGCAGGGGGGGCTATGGCTACACCTTC.

The chain is built from TRBV5-1 and TRBJ2-3; 11 bases are a match to TRBD2. The germline gives CDR1 SGHRS, CDR2 YFSETQ. J lost 3 bases, V lost 3 bases, and 6 bases had no gene match. The CDR3 length is 16 residues. CDR3 in amino acids: CASSSLTSGATDTQYF. In DNA, the CDR3 is TGCGCCAGCAGCTCTCTGACTAGCGGGGCGACAGATACGCAGTATTTT. Full variable domain (missing parts from reference TRBV5-1 and TRBJ2-3): KAGVTQTPRYLIKTRGQQVTLSCSPISGHRSVSWYQQTPGQGLQFLFEYFSETQRNKGNFPGRFSGRQFSNSRSEMNVSTLELGDSALYLCASSSLTSGATDTQYFGPGTRLTVL.

This sequence joins TRBV29-1 and TRBJ2-3; TRBD2 matches at 13 bases. J gave up 6 bases and V 4 bases, and 7 bases lay outside the gene matches. This CDR3 spans 15 amino acids. The V gene's germline CDR1 is SQVTM and CDR2 ANQGSEA. This CDR3 is CSVGRLAGGGDTQYF. CDR3 sequence (DNA): TGCAGCGTTGGTCGACTAGCGGGGGGAGGGGATACGCAGTATTTT.

This sequence joins TRBV2 and TRBJ1-6, with TRBD1 as a possible D gene (5 bases). Germline values: CDR1 SNHLY, CDR2 FYNNEI. The V and J ends lost 7 bases and 5 bases respectively, with 12 bases between them. The CDR3 is made up of 14 amino acids. CDR3 region: CASKPGRDNSPLHF. CDR3 in DNA: TGTGCCAGCAAACCGGGACGGGATAATTCACCCCTCCACTTT.

This chain connects TRBV5-6 to TRBJ2-7; D is uncertain. V was cut by 0 bases and J by 3 bases, with 13 bases left in between. This CDR3 has 15 amino acids. Germline CDR1 SGHDT, CDR2 YYEEEE. CDR3 DNA sequence: TGTGCCAGCAGCTTGGAGTCAGGCCTTTTCTACGAGCAGTACTTC. This translates into CASSLESGLFYEQYF.

This clone was observed a handful of times. This CDR3 is also generated by other DNA sequences in the sample. V usage is TRBV5-1 and J usage is TRBJ2-5; no clear D. V was pared by 0 bases and J by 5 bases, with 8 bases between. CDR3 size: 13 residues. Per germline, CDR1 SGHRS and CDR2 YFSETQ. CDR3 sequence: CASSLDRRETQYF. DNA of the CDR3: TGCGCCAGCAGCTTGGACCGCAGGGAGACCCAGTACTTC. The entire variable domain, with the rest obtained from reference TRBV5-1 and TRBJ2-5, is as follows: KAGVTQTPRYLIKTRGQQVTLSCSPISGHRSVSWYQQTPGQGLQFLFEYFSETQRNKGNFPGRFSGRQFSNSRSEMNVSTLELGDSALYLCASSLDRRETQYFGPGTRLLVL.

This clone was recorded only once. Sequence at one end of the junction differs from germline and may be a read error. The J gene is TRBJ1-4, the V gene TRBV7-9, with no clear D. The CDR3 contains 12 residues. Germline loops: CDR1 SEHNR, CDR2 FQNEAQ (reference sequence). The CDR3 DNA follows: TGTGCCAGCAGCTTAGAAACGGGCATCTCCCTTTTT. Its protein product is CASSLETGISLF. The whole variable domain, remainder taken from reference TRBV7-9 and TRBJ1-4, is DTGVSQNPRHKITKRGQNVTFRCDPISEHNRLYWYRQTLGQGPEFLTYFQNEAQLEKSRLLSDRFSAERPKGSFSTLEIQRTEQGDSAMYLCASSLETGISLFGSGTQLSVL.

Remarks on this clone: One end of the junction does not line up with germline, which may come from a read error. Other DNA sequences in this sample translate to the same CDR3. The chain couples TRBV5-1 to TRBJ2-2; 9 bases align to TRBD1. This CDR3 has 17 residues. Germline V gene lookup returns CDR1 SGHRS and CDR2 YFSETQ. Here the CDR3 DNA reads TGCGCCAGCACCTCCCCCGGGACAGGGTTGCACACCGGGGAACTGTTTTTT. This sequence encodes CASTSPGTGLHTGELFF.

This sequence joins TRBV11-2 and TRBJ1-4, with a possible D match to TRBD1 (5 bases). V lost 1 base, J lost 2 bases, and 11 bases lay in between. Germline V gene lookup returns CDR1 SGHAT and CDR2 FQNNGV. There are 16 residues in the CDR3. This CDR3 reads CASSLGAGLTNEKLFF. The CDR3 DNA reads TGTGCCAGCAGCTTAGGAGCAGGGCTCACTAATGAAAAACTGTTTTTT.

This chain connects TRBV11-2 to TRBJ1-1, with D possibly TRBD1 on 5 matching bases. CDR3 length: 16 amino acids. With 3 bases removed from V and 1 base from J, the gap between germline ends came to 15 bases. Per the germline V gene, CDR1 is SGHAT and CDR2 is FQNNGV. The CDR3 sequence is CASSFLGGRANTEAFF. In DNA form, the CDR3 reads TGTGCCAGCAGCTTCTTGGGGGGGAGGGCGAACACTGAAGCTTTCTTT. The entire variable domain, with the rest obtained from reference TRBV11-2 and TRBJ1-1, is as follows: EAGVAQSPRYKIIEKRQSVAFWCNPISGHATLYWYQQILGQGPKLLIQFQNNGVVDDSQLPKDRFSAERLKGVDSTLKIQPAKLEDSAVYLCASSFLGGRANTEAFFGQGTRLTVV.

The chain carries TRBV6-5 and TRBJ2-7; TRBD1 aligns across 8 bases. The CDR3 spans 13 residues. With 4 bases clipped from V and 6 bases from J, the junction kept 5 bases outside the gene matches. Germline V gene sequence: CDR1 MNHEY, CDR2 SVGAGI. Written as DNA, the CDR3 is TGTGCCAGCAGTTCCCTGACAGGGGTCGAGCAGTACTTC. It translates to CASSSLTGVEQYF.

CDR3 loop: CSGDPGLAGGFEQFF. The CDR3 nucleotides are TGCAGCGGCGACCCGGGACTAGCGGGGGGATTTGAGCAGTTCTTC. The genes are TRBV29-1 and TRBJ2-1, with 15 bases that match TRBD2. The CDR3 covers 15 residues. The V gene's germline CDR1 is SQVTM and CDR2 ANQGSEA. After removal of 7 bases from V and 9 bases from J, the junction contained 10 bases not matched to a gene.

The genes are TRBV10-3 and TRBJ2-3; no reliable D call. Looked up from germline, CDR1 is ENHRY and CDR2 is SYGVKD. The V gene lost 3 bases and the J gene lost 2 bases, with 15 bases spanning the gap. This CDR3 region has 16 residues. CDR3 bases: TGTGCCATCAGTGATAGAACACCCCATAACACAGATACGCAGTATTTT. This gives the protein CAISDRTPHNTDTQYF.

V gene TRBV7-8 combines with J gene TRBJ1-4, with D possibly TRBD1 on 5 matching bases. The CDR3 consists of 16 residues. Germline V gene sequence: CDR1 SGHVS, CDR2 FQNEAQ. Trimming removed 4 bases at V and 6 bases at J, with 18 bases between. CDR3 amino acids: CASSYHRATGHEKLFF. The CDR3 DNA reads TGTGCCAGCAGCTACCACCGGGCCACAGGACATGAAAAACTGTTTTTT.

V usage is TRBV4-1 and J usage is TRBJ1-6; weak D call: TRBD1 (6 bases). The ends were cut back, 3 bases at V and 6 bases at J, with 15 bases in the middle. The CDR3 length is 16 residues. Germline V gene sequence: CDR1 MGHRA, CDR2 YSYEKL. CDR3 amino acids: CASSQLQGEGNSPLHF. The CDR3 DNA reads TGCGCCAGCAGCCAGCTACAGGGAGAAGGTAATTCACCCCTCCACTTT.

The chain employs TRBV5-5 and TRBJ2-2; D unclear. Germline values: CDR1 SGHKS, CDR2 YYEKEE (reference sequence). The CDR3 extends over 13 amino acids. Trimming shortened V by 4 bases and J by 7 bases, and 11 bases separated the two germline ends. The CDR3 DNA sequence: TGTGCCAGCAGCGACACTTTTAGCGGGGAGCTGTTTTTT. Protein sequence: CASSDTFSGELFF.

The DNA of the CDR3 is TGTGCTAGTGGTACCGGACAGGCCGTCGAGCAGTACTTC. Translation gives CASGTGQAVEQYF. V and J are TRBV12-5 and TRBJ2-7; 7 nucleotides match TRBD1. Unmatched junction bases numbered 7, after V lost 5 bases and J lost 6 bases. The CDR3 covers 13 residues. Germline V gene data show CDR1 as LGHNT and CDR2 as FRNRAP.

J is TRBJ1-3 and V is TRBV7-6, with D possibly being TRBD1 (5 bases). The CDR3 totals 16 residues. Germline loops: CDR1 SGHVS, CDR2 FNYEAQ. V was trimmed by 4 bases and J by 0 bases, leaving 13 bases between them. The CDR3 nucleotides read TGTGCCAGCAGCTATAGTGGGGGAATCTCTGGAAACACCATATATTTT. This gives the protein CASSYSGGISGNTIYF.

This sequence joins TRBV6-4 and TRBJ2-1; 8 bases align to TRBD2. The CDR3 loop spans 16 amino acids. Germline V gene sequence: CDR1 MRHNA, CDR2 SNTAGT. J was trimmed by 2 bases and V by 5 bases; bases with no gene match: 8. In DNA, the CDR3 is TGTGCCAGCAGTACTATAGCGGGGCAGACCTACAATGAGCAGTTCTTC. Translated, it gives CASSTIAGQTYNEQFF.

The V gene is TRBV13, the J gene TRBJ2-5, with TRBD1 matching over 9 bases. The J call may be mistaken, given a closer DNA end match to TRBJ2-7. CDR1 PRHDT and CDR2 FYEKMQ come from the germline V gene (reference sequence). The length of the CDR3 is 15 residues. CDR3 DNA sequence: TGTGCCAGCAGCTTAGCAGGACAGGGGTCGTACGAGCAGTACTTC. Its translation: CASSLAGQGSYEQYF.

J is TRBJ1-5 and V is TRBV2; D might be TRBD1 (5 bases). The V gene's germline CDR1 is SNHLY and CDR2 FYNNEI. The CDR3 is 16 residues long. Between the trimmed V and J ends, which lost 6 bases and 0 bases, there was a span of 15 bases. CDR3 DNA: TGTGCCAGCAGAGTAGACAGAAGCTATAGCAATCAGCCCCAGCATTTT. Its translation: CASRVDRSYSNQPQHF.

This clone was recorded a few times. The chain recombines TRBV6-5 with TRBJ2-2; D gene uncertain. CDR1 and CDR2 (germline): MNHEY, SVGAGI. V gave up 0 bases and J gave up 5 bases, with 4 bases separating them. This CDR3 is built from 13 residues. CDR3 sequence: CASSYSGTGELFF. CDR3 DNA: TGTGCCAGCAGTTACTCCGGGACCGGGGAGCTGTTTTTT.

This clone was counted between two and nine times. The J gene is TRBJ2-1, the V gene TRBV6-6; D remains ambiguous. The CDR3 sequence is 12 residues long. Trimming shortened V by 2 bases and J by 7 bases, and 6 bases separated the two germline ends. CDR1 MNHNY and CDR2 SVGAGI come from the germline V gene (reference sequence). In DNA form, the CDR3 reads TGTGCCAGCAGTTACAGAAGGAATGAGCAGTTCTTC. This gives the protein CASSYRRNEQFF.

The chain has TRBV15 and TRBJ2-7, with unresolved D. Trimming stripped 5 bases from V and 3 bases from J, with 8 bases between. This CDR3 comprises 12 residues. CDR1 LNHNV and CDR2 YYDKDF come from the germline V gene (reference sequence). The CDR3 region is CATSPGYYEQYF. The DNA for the CDR3 is TGTGCCACCAGCCCAGGTTACTACGAGCAGTACTTC.

The chain employs TRBV4-1 and TRBJ2-5; tentatively, D is TRBD1 or TRBD2 (5 bases each). Germline CDR1 reads MGHRA; CDR2 reads YSYEKL. The CDR3 totals 15 residues. V gave up 6 bases and J gave up 3 bases, with 17 bases separating them. The CDR3 region is CASRHPRDVEETQYF. The CDR3 DNA follows: TGCGCCAGCAGACACCCCCGGGACGTAGAAGAGACCCAGTACTTC.

The V and J genes are TRBV20-1 and TRBJ1-2, with D uncertain. This CDR3 spans 11 amino acids. V gave up 0 bases and J gave up 8 bases, with 7 bases separating them. In germline, CDR1 is DFQATT, CDR2 SNEGSKA (reference sequence). The CDR3 DNA reads TGCAGTGCTAGAGACTCGTGGGGCTACACCTTC. Translation: CSARDSWGYTF.

The chain recombines TRBV19 with TRBJ1-4, with D possibly TRBD1 on 6 matching bases. The V gene's germline CDR1 is LNHDA and CDR2 SQIVND (reference sequence). Deletions cut 3 bases from V and 0 bases from J, with 8 bases between. CDR3 length equals 15 residues. CDR3 loop: CASSIQGTTNEKLFF. The CDR3 DNA reads as TGTGCCAGTAGTATCCAGGGGACAACTAATGAAAAACTGTTTTTT.

This chain connects TRBV2 to TRBJ2-7; 12 bases line up with TRBD1. The CDR3 runs 15 residues. V dropped 6 bases and J dropped 7; count of bases not matched to a gene: 10. In germline, CDR1 is SNHLY, CDR2 FYNNEI. CDR3 amino acids: CASREPGTGGWEQYF. In DNA form, the CDR3 reads TGTGCCAGCAGGGAACCTGGGACAGGGGGCTGGGAGCAGTACTTC.

The table lists this clone with a few counts. The CDR3 DNA reads TGTGCCAGTAGTACCCCGAAGACAGAGAGCACTGAAGCTTTCTTT. This translates into CASSTPKTESTEAFF. This sequence joins TRBV19 and TRBJ1-1; D perhaps matches TRBD1 (5 bases). With 4 bases removed from V and 4 bases from J, the gap between germline ends came to 16 bases. Germline V gene lookup returns CDR1 LNHDA and CDR2 SQIVND (reference sequence). CDR3 length: 15 amino acids.

CDR3 residues: CASSQDPVILGGQPQHF. DNA of the CDR3: TGCGCCAGCAGCCAAGATCCGGTAATTTTAGGTGGTCAGCCCCAGCATTTT. The V call is TRBV4-1, the J call TRBJ1-5, with D hard to call. The CDR3 runs 17 residues. With 0 bases removed from V and 6 bases from J, the gap between germline ends came to 18 bases. The germline V gene encodes CDR1 MGHRA and CDR2 YSYEKL.